Reported below is one T cell receptor beta chain. The target antigen is unknown. The sort gate was single viable CD3+CD4+CD8-CD45RO+ cells for memory CD4+ T cells. The data stem from a study of memory CD4+ T cells and cytomegalovirus serostatus. Study at large: This sample comes from healthy Belgian adults, 9 CMV seropositive, roughly 22 seronegative.

Repertoires were generated with immunoSEQ multiplex PCR, while TCRdb's copy carries only in-frame clones and drops some. Here the sample spans 50,000 to 75,000 clones, 75% to 85% being singletons. Notes on the study in general: Suggested: most of the CMV-linked TCR signature lies in CD4+ memory cells. CD4+ memory repertoires contained about two fifths of the roughly 160 reported CMV TCRbeta sequences.

V gave up 3 bases and J gave up 0 bases, with 6 bases separating them. CDR1 is SGHTA, CDR2 FQGNSA, per germline. The CDR3 spans 15 residues. This chain uses TRBV7-2 with TRBJ2-6; D remains ambiguous. Sequenced sample: memory CD4+ T cells from blood. The TCR was taken from an adult in good health and CMV-seronegative. DNA for the CDR3: TGTGCCAGCAGCTTTAGGTACTCTGGGGCCAACGTCCTGACTTTC. This sequence encodes CASSFRYSGANVLTF.